The clone carrying this T cell receptor beta chain turned up a few times. The data were taken from a study of blood T cell repertoires in COVID-19. Overall study context: Donors in the United States, Italy and Spain gave samples during acute or convalescent COVID-19. T cells, B-cell-depleted T cells, or PBMCs supplied cDNA or gDNA.

Original data processing: Quantification of nucleated cells was approximated via reference gene primer amplification. Measured with immunoSEQ multiplex PCR; TCRdb has only the in-frame clones, and not every one. V, J and clone size derive from that table, while D and trimming were established from the DNA sequence. The sample yields approximately 63,000 clones, roughly 85% seen once. The length of the CDR3 is 13 residues. The germline CDR1 and CDR2 sequences are LNHDA and SQIVND (reference sequence). V was clipped by 1 base and J by 6 bases, with 7 bases between them. The sequenced sample consisted of peripheral blood. The receptor's source is a woman over 75 with acute or convalescent COVID-19. V gene TRBV19 combines with J gene TRBJ2-4; no clear D gene. Here the CDR3 DNA reads TGTGCCAGTAGTATAGGTTGGAGAAACATTCAGTACTTC. It yields the protein CASSIGWRNIQYF.